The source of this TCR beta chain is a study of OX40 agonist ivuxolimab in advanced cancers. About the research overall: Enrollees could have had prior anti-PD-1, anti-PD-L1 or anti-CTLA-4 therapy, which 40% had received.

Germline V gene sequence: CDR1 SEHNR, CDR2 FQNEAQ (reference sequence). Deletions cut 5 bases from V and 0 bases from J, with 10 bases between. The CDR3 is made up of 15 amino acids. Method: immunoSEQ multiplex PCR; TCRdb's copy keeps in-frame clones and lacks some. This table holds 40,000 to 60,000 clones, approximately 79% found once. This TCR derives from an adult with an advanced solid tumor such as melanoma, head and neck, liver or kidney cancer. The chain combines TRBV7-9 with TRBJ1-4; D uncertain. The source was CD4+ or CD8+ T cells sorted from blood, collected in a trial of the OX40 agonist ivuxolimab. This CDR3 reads CASSASFATNEKLFF. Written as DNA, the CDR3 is TGTGCCAGCAGCGCATCGTTTGCAACTAATGAAAAACTGTTTTTT.